These 30 T cell receptor beta chains originate from one sample sequenced in a study of T cell responses to AZD1222 COVID-19 vaccine. Measured with immunoSEQ multiplex PCR; TCRdb has only the in-frame clones, and not every one. The sample contains roughly 130,000 clones, around 90% of which appear only once. Sequencing used peripheral blood, obtained on day 0 of AZD1222 vaccination. The receptors were gathered from an adult in good health.

The chain joins TRBV11-2 to TRBJ1-3; 7 positions agree with TRBD1. The CDR3 sequence is 17 residues long. Germline assignment: CDR1 SGHAT and CDR2 FQNNGV. V trimming: 6 bases; J trimming: 0 bases; junction bases outside the gene matches: 11. CDR3 DNA: TGTGCCAGCAGGCGCTGGGACAGCCCGATCTCTGGAAACACCATATATTTT. Protein product: CASRRWDSPISGNTIYF. Filled out from reference TRBV11-2 and TRBJ1-3, the complete variable domain reads EAGVAQSPRYKIIEKRQSVAFWCNPISGHATLYWYQQILGQGPKLLIQFQNNGVVDDSQLPKDRFSAERLKGVDSTLKIQPAKLEDSAVYLCASRRWDSPISGNTIYFGEGSWLTVV.

The chain combines TRBV24-1 with TRBJ2-1; D is unresolved. Between the trimmed V and J ends, which lost 1 base and 5 bases, there was a span of 2 bases. Germline V gives CDR1 KGHDR, CDR2 SFDVKD. This CDR3 region has 12 residues. The CDR3 here is CATSDFNNEQFF. In nucleotides, the CDR3 is TGTGCCACCAGTGATTTTAACAATGAGCAGTTCTTC.

The gene calls are TRBV10-2 and TRBJ1-2; D not resolved. With 7 bases removed from V and 4 bases from J, the gap between germline ends came to 13 bases. CDR1 and CDR2 from the germline V gene are WSHSY and SAAADI. This CDR3 is 13 amino acids long. The DNA for the CDR3 is TGCGCCAGCAACAACGGGTCGATCTATGGCTACACCTTC. Encoded protein: CASNNGSIYGYTF.

V and J are TRBV7-2 and TRBJ1-2; weak D call: TRBD1 (6 bases). This CDR3 contains 15 residues. V was shortened by 5 bases and J by 7 bases, with 20 bases between the two germline ends. The germline V gene has CDR1 SGHTA and CDR2 FQGNSA. The CDR3 reads CASSPGSGGASGYTF. The CDR3 nucleotides are TGTGCCAGCAGCCCCGGGTCTGGGGGCGCTTCTGGCTACACCTTC.

The chain couples TRBV27 to TRBJ1-4, with 7 positions matching TRBD1. V was pared by 5 bases and J by 7 bases, with 4 bases of the junction left unmatched. Germline V gene lookup returns CDR1 MNHEY and CDR2 SMNVEV (reference sequence). The CDR3 has 13 amino acids. The CDR3 nucleotides read TGTGCCAGCAGTCAACGGACAGGTGAAAAACTGTTTTTT. Residues: CASSQRTGEKLFF.

The J gene is TRBJ1-5, the V gene TRBV6-1; TRBD1 matches 10 bases. V trimming: 3 bases; J trimming: 7 bases; junction bases outside the gene matches: 12. Germline V CDR1 and CDR2: MNHNS, SASEGT. This CDR3 region has 17 residues. Written as DNA, the CDR3 is TGTGCCAGCAGTGACGCAGGAGGGACAGGGGTCTTCCAGCCCCAGCATTTT. It yields the protein CASSDAGGTGVFQPQHF.

The chain links TRBV19 to TRBJ1-1; tentative D call: TRBD1 (6 bases). Trimming took 6 bases from V and 4 from J, leaving 18 bases between them. Germline V gives CDR1 LNHDA, CDR2 SQIVND (reference sequence). The CDR3 length is 15 residues. The CDR3 protein is CASSPLSRGSTEAFF. CDR3 coding DNA: TGTGCCAGTAGCCCACTATCCAGGGGTAGCACTGAAGCTTTCTTT.

This chain links TRBV6-5 with TRBJ1-1, with 8 bases matching TRBD1. CDR3 size: 14 residues. After removal of 7 bases from V and 4 bases from J, the junction contained 8 bases not matched to a gene. Germline V gene lookup returns CDR1 MNHEY and CDR2 SVGAGI. The CDR3 DNA reads TGTGCCAGCAACCTGGACAGGGCGGGCACTGAAGCTTTCTTT. This gives the protein CASNLDRAGTEAFF.

A single count supports this clone. The CDR3 nucleotides are TGTGCCAGCAGTTTCGGGACGAGGGAAGCTTTCTTT. Translating gives CASSFGTREAFF. The chain has TRBV28 and TRBJ1-1; perhaps TRBD1 as D (5 bases). The germline V and J ends were trimmed by 3 bases and 8 bases, with 10 bases remaining between them. From germline, CDR1 is MDHEN and CDR2 SYDVKM. The CDR3 is made up of 12 amino acids.

The chain is built from TRBV7-2 and TRBJ2-2, with unresolved D. V was trimmed by 3 bases and J by 4 bases, leaving 6 bases between them. The CDR3 covers 13 residues. The germline gives CDR1 SGHTA, CDR2 FQGNSA. The DNA for the CDR3 is TGTGCCAGCAGCTTGGTGAGCACCGGGGAGCTGTTTTTT. It codes for CASSLVSTGELFF.

The chain recombines TRBV10-3 with TRBJ2-7, with 10 bases identical to TRBD1. The germline CDR1 and CDR2 sequences are ENHRY and SYGVKD. This CDR3 has 15 residues. V was pared by 2 bases and J by 8 bases, with 9 bases of the junction left unmatched. CDR3 sequence reads: CAISEGGDRGLQQYF. In nucleotides, the CDR3 is TGTGCCATCAGTGAGGGGGGGGACAGGGGTCTCCAGCAGTACTTC.

The chain recombines TRBV24-1 with TRBJ1-5; D is perhaps TRBD1 (5 bases). The CDR3 totals 14 residues. The germline gives CDR1 KGHDR, CDR2 SFDVKD. V was pared by 3 bases and J by 5 bases, with 10 bases between. The CDR3: CATSDVTVDQPQHF. DNA of the CDR3: TGTGCCACCAGTGATGTGACAGTCGATCAGCCCCAGCATTTT.

The chain is built from TRBV6-5 and TRBJ1-1; a weak D match, TRBD1 (6 bases). This CDR3 comprises 14 residues. The ends were cut back, 6 bases at V and 2 bases at J, with 13 bases in the middle. The germline V gene has CDR1 MNHEY and CDR2 SVGAGI. The chain's CDR3 is CASRGTGSNTEAFF. As DNA, the CDR3 is TGTGCCAGCAGAGGTACAGGGAGTAACACTGAAGCTTTCTTT.

The chain links TRBV27 to TRBJ2-1; D call uncertain. The germline V and J ends were trimmed by 3 bases and 2 bases, with 11 bases remaining between them. This CDR3 has 15 amino acids. Germline values: CDR1 MNHEY, CDR2 SMNVEV (reference sequence). The CDR3 region is CASSLASPAYNEQFF. The CDR3 DNA follows: TGTGCCAGCAGTTTGGCCTCCCCCGCCTACAATGAGCAGTTCTTC.

This clone appeared a single time. This chain connects TRBV15 to TRBJ2-1; 11 nucleotides agree with TRBD2. In germline, CDR1 is LNHNV, CDR2 YYDKDF (reference sequence). The CDR3 spans 16 residues. The J segment lost 9 bases and the V segment lost 0 bases, leaving 7 bases of the junction unmatched. The CDR3 sequence: CATSRDRASGGREQFF. CDR3 coding DNA: TGTGCCACCAGCAGAGATAGGGCTAGCGGGGGGCGTGAGCAGTTCTTC.

The rearrangement uses TRBV3-1 (or the pseudogene TRBV3-2) and TRBJ2-5; no clear D. Germline V CDR1 and CDR2: LGHDT, YNNKEL (reference sequence). The V gene lost 10 bases and the J gene lost 3 bases, with 12 bases spanning the gap. The CDR3 extends over 12 amino acids. The CDR3 bases are TGTGCCACCCAAGGACGTAAAGAGACCCAGTACTTC. This sequence encodes CATQGRKETQYF.

The V and J genes are TRBV4-1 and TRBJ1-4; D possibly corresponds to TRBD1 (5 bases). The CDR3 is 14 residues long. Between the trimmed V and J ends, which lost 3 bases and 7 bases, there was a span of 12 bases. The germline gives CDR1 MGHRA, CDR2 YSYEKL. Here the CDR3 DNA reads TGCGCCAGCAGCCATATGCAGGGAGTTGAAAAACTGTTTTTT. Protein sequence: CASSHMQGVEKLFF.

The chain recombines TRBV10-3 with TRBJ1-1, with D perhaps TRBD1 (5 bases). V lost 2 bases and J 8 bases, leaving 12 bases between the germline ends. This CDR3 region has 13 residues. Germline loops: CDR1 ENHRY, CDR2 SYGVKD. CDR3 loop: CAISERLGDEAFF. Here the CDR3 DNA reads TGTGCCATCAGTGAGCGGCTCGGGGACGAAGCTTTCTTT.

This sequence joins TRBV28 and TRBJ1-2, with 7 bases matching TRBD1. This CDR3 has 11 residues. CDR1 is MDHEN and CDR2 is SYDVKM in the germline V gene. J lost 7 bases, V lost 6 bases, and 2 bases had no gene match. The CDR3 DNA is TGTGCCAGCAGGACAGGGCCTGGCTACACCTTC. Translating it yields CASRTGPGYTF.

The V and J genes are TRBV28 and TRBJ1-2; 9 bases fit TRBD1. Germline V gene sequence: CDR1 MDHEN, CDR2 SYDVKM. V lost 5 bases to trimming and J lost 7 bases; unmatched junction nucleotides: 5. The CDR3 is made up of 13 amino acids. The CDR3 sequence: CASSPTGGRGYTF. The CDR3 nucleotides read TGTGCCAGCAGTCCGACAGGGGGACGTGGCTACACCTTC.

This chain links TRBV11-2 with TRBJ2-7; 10 nucleotides match TRBD2. J gave up 5 bases and V 1 base, and 5 bases lay outside the gene matches. The CDR3 spans 15 residues. Germline V gives CDR1 SGHAT, CDR2 FQNNGV. The CDR3 nucleotides read TGTGCCAGCAGCTTAGGGGCTAGCGGGAGTAACGAGCAGTACTTC. Its protein is CASSLGASGSNEQYF.

The chain carries TRBV11-2 and TRBJ1-1; TRBD1 matches 8 bases. Looked up from germline, CDR1 is SGHAT and CDR2 is FQNNGV. V was pared by 5 bases and J by 6 bases, with 5 bases of the junction left unmatched. The CDR3 covers 13 residues. CDR3 sequence reads: CASSLGTGAEAFF. CDR3 in DNA: TGTGCCAGCAGCCTAGGGACAGGAGCTGAAGCTTTCTTT. The full variable domain, rest sourced from reference TRBV11-2 and TRBJ1-1, is EAGVAQSPRYKIIEKRQSVAFWCNPISGHATLYWYQQILGQGPKLLIQFQNNGVVDDSQLPKDRFSAERLKGVDSTLKIQPAKLEDSAVYLCASSLGTGAEAFFGQGTRLTVV.

The V call is TRBV10-3, the J call TRBJ1-4; 7 bases align to TRBD1. The CDR3 is 15 residues long. J gave up 3 bases and V 3 bases, and 4 bases lay outside the gene matches. Per germline, CDR1 ENHRY and CDR2 SYGVKD. CDR3 sequence reads: CAISENRGANEKLFF. CDR3 nucleotides: TGTGCCATCAGTGAAAACAGGGGAGCTAATGAAAAACTGTTTTTT.

V is TRBV3-1 (or the pseudogene TRBV3-2) and J is TRBJ2-7; perhaps TRBD2 as D (5 bases). Per the germline V gene, CDR1 is LGHDT and CDR2 is YNNKEL (reference sequence). Trimming stripped 0 bases from V and 9 bases from J, with 21 bases between. The length of the CDR3 is 16 residues. CDR3 in DNA: TGTGCCAGCAGCCAAGATCTGGTGAGGGTTACCTATGGGCAGTACTTC. It translates to CASSQDLVRVTYGQYF.

This rearrangement joins TRBV13 to TRBJ1-4; 8 positions match TRBD1. This CDR3 is built from 18 residues. CDR1 PRHDT and CDR2 FYEKMQ come from the germline V gene (reference sequence). After removal of 2 bases from V and 8 bases from J, the junction contained 16 bases not matched to a gene. The CDR3, as DNA: TGTGCCAGCAGCTTAAGCCTTGGACAGGGCCGTGTTGAGGAAAAACTGTTTTTT. It encodes CASSLSLGQGRVEEKLFF.

The chain has TRBV3-1 (or the pseudogene TRBV3-2) and TRBJ2-2; possibly TRBD1 for D (5 bases). Trimming pared 8 bases from V and 5 bases from J, leaving 18 bases between. In germline, CDR1 is LGHDT, CDR2 YNNKEL (reference sequence). This CDR3 contains 15 residues. CDR3 nucleotides: TGTGCCAGCCGGGTTAGGCAGGGAACGACCGGGGAGCTGTTTTTT. It codes for CASRVRQGTTGELFF.

As concerns this clone: An end of the junction differs from the germline gene, which may be a read error. This sequence joins TRBV10-3 and TRBJ1-2; D not certain. Per the germline V gene, CDR1 is ENHRY and CDR2 is SYGVKD. This CDR3 is 13 amino acids long. DNA of the CDR3: TGTGCCATAAGTGAGCCAGGAAACTATGGCTACACCTTC. Its translation is CAISEPGNYGYTF.

The chain recombines TRBV27 with TRBJ2-7; D is possibly TRBD1 (6 bases). Deletions cut 3 bases from V and 7 bases from J, with 10 bases between. The germline V gene has CDR1 MNHEY and CDR2 SMNVEV (reference sequence). The CDR3 is 12 amino acids. The CDR3 DNA is TGTGCCAGCAGTTTTCTAGGGGGAGAGCAGTACTTC. It is translated as CASSFLGGEQYF.

The chain combines TRBV28 with TRBJ1-5; D gene ambiguous. Trimming cost V 6 bases and J 11 bases, with 17 bases left between them. Germline values: CDR1 MDHEN, CDR2 SYDVKM. The CDR3 runs 13 residues. CDR3 in amino acids: CASSPGESLAQHF. CDR3 DNA sequence: TGTGCCAGCAGCCCCGGGGAGAGCCTTGCCCAGCATTTT.

This chain joins TRBV5-1 and TRBJ1-2; D uncertain. The CDR3 is 14 amino acids. Germline-derived CDR1 and CDR2 are SGHRS and YFSETQ. Trimming took off 6 bases at V and 0 bases at J, with 12 bases between the two ends. In DNA, the CDR3 is TGCGCCAGCAAAGGGTCAGCGTCTAACTATGGCTACACCTTC. Translating it yields CASKGSASNYGYTF.